These T cell receptor beta chains were read from a single sample in a study of identical twins. TCRdb itself ran the 5' RACE reads through MiXCR, one entry per CDR3 protein. The table includes around 490,000 distinct CDR3 sequences, 13% to 15% detected once. Separately, the same data were catalogued under a study of yellow fever vaccine responses in identical twins.

Material: CD4+ T cells sorted from blood. These TCRs come from a woman between 18 and 29 years old in good health. Each CDR3 is given with its conserved first and last residue. D genes are given only for firm matches. A clone size is listed for some rows: how often the clone was seen (once, few, many), or a class if it is expanded.

clone size	J gene	D gene	V gene	CDR3 protein	CDR3 DNA
.	TRBJ2-3	TRBD2	TRBV28	CASSRGTSGSHTQYF	TGTGCCAGCAGCCGGGGGACTAGCGGGAGTCATACGCAGTATTTT
.	TRBJ2-1	.	TRBV10-3	CANPRGSYNEQFF	TGTGCCAACCCGCGGGGTTCCTACAATGAGCAGTTCTTC
few	TRBJ2-1	TRBD2	TRBV4-3	CASSQFPSGYNEQFF	TGCGCCAGCAGCCAATTCCCTAGCGGTTACAATGAGCAGTTCTTC
.	TRBJ2-3	TRBD2	TRBV6-5	CASSTTSGGATDTQYF	TGTGCCAGCAGTACTACTAGCGGGGGGGCAACAGATACGCAGTATTTT
.	TRBJ2-3	.	TRBV12-3/TRBV12-4	CASSRDPPPDTQYF	TGTGCCAGCAGTCGGGATCCCCCCCCAGATACGCAGTATTTT
.	TRBJ2-1	.	TRBV29-1	CSLTGPGEQFF	TGCAGCCTGACAGGCCCGGGGGAGCAGTTCTTC
.	TRBJ1-2	.	TRBV4-3	CASSPVLAGNYGYTF	TGCGCCAGCAGCCCCGTCCTCGCGGGGAACTATGGCTACACCTTC
.	TRBJ2-3	TRBD2	TRBV11-3	CASSGTRSDTQYF	TGTGCCAGCAGTGGGACTAGGTCAGATACGCAGTATTTT
many	TRBJ2-5	TRBD2	TRBV7-2	CASSFPSGARRGAQYF	TGTGCCAGCAGCTTCCCTAGCGGGGCCCGGCGGGGGGCCCAGTACTTC
few	TRBJ2-5	TRBD2	TRBV7-8	CASSLGTSGFQETQYF	TGTGCCAGCAGCTTAGGGACTAGCGGCTTCCAAGAGACCCAGTACTTC
.	TRBJ2-1	TRBD2	TRBV18	CATSRLAGGVNEQFF	TGTGCCACCTCCCGACTAGCGGGAGGGGTGAATGAGCAGTTCTTC
few	TRBJ2-2	.	TRBV10-3	CAISGLGNTGELFF	TGTGCCATCAGTGGACTAGGGAACACCGGGGAGCTGTTTTTT
few	TRBJ2-4	.	TRBV19	CASRPREAKNIQYF	TGTGCCAGTAGGCCTCGGGAGGCCAAAAACATTCAGTACTTC
.	TRBJ2-1	.	TRBV28	CASSLWAKGYNEQFF	TGTGCCAGCAGTTTATGGGCGAAAGGCTACAATGAGCAGTTCTTC
few	TRBJ2-2	.	TRBV7-9	CASSFTGEPRELFF	TGTGCCAGCAGCTTCACGGGGGAGCCCAGGGAGCTGTTTTTT
.	TRBJ1-6	.	TRBV5-1	CASRRNDWVDSPLHF	TGCGCCAGCAGGCGGAACGACTGGGTGGATTCACCCCTCCACTTT
.	TRBJ1-1	.	TRBV25-1	CASLLGQEYTEAFF	TGTGCCAGCTTACTAGGGCAGGAGTACACTGAAGCTTTCTTT
.	TRBJ1-1	TRBD1	TRBV7-3	CASSHGTGEAFF	TGTGCCAGCAGCCATGGGACAGGGGAAGCTTTCTTT
few	TRBJ2-5	.	TRBV2	CASSGGIAATQETQYF	TGTGCCAGCAGTGGGGGTATCGCAGCCACCCAAGAGACCCAGTACTTC
many	TRBJ2-1	TRBD1	TRBV20-1	CSARQWQGAGSGYNEQFF	TGCAGTGCTAGACAATGGCAGGGGGCGGGAAGTGGCTACAATGAGCAGTTCTTC
few	TRBJ1-5	.	TRBV6-6	CASGTPNQPQHF	TGTGCCAGCGGTACGCCGAATCAGCCCCAGCATTTT
many	TRBJ2-1	.	TRBV7-9	CASSLGWGPKLGFF	TGTGCCAGCAGCTTAGGTTGGGGACCCAAATTGGGGTTCTTC
many	TRBJ1-2	.	TRBV6-5	CASSYSQSYGYTF	TGTGCCAGCAGTTACTCCCAAAGCTATGGCTACACCTTC
many	TRBJ1-3	TRBD1	TRBV4-2	CASSQETQGLSLSGNTIYF	TGTGCCAGCAGCCAAGAGACACAGGGGCTGTCCTTGTCTGGAAACACCATATATTTT
few	TRBJ2-6	.	TRBV11-2	CASSLFMGASGANVLTF	TGTGCCAGCAGCTTATTCATGGGAGCCTCTGGGGCCAACGTCCTGACTTTC
few	TRBJ2-7	TRBD2	TRBV20-1	CSARVSPSGSYEQYF	TGCAGTGCTAGAGTATCACCTAGCGGGTCCTACGAGCAGTACTTC
.	TRBJ2-2	TRBD1	TRBV30	CAWRGQGTGELFF	TGTGCCTGGAGAGGACAGGGTACCGGGGAGCTGTTTTTT
few	TRBJ2-2	.	TRBV4-3	CASSLGPNRELFF	TGCGCCAGCAGCCTAGGCCCGAACCGGGAGCTGTTTTTT
few	TRBJ1-1	.	TRBV18	CASSTQTGPPGRKNTEAFF	TGTGCCAGCTCAACCCAGACAGGTCCGCCAGGAAGGAAGAACACTGAAGCTTTCTTT
.	TRBJ1-5	.	TRBV20-1	CSAMVGGVDQPQHF	TGCAGTGCTATGGTGGGCGGGGTAGATCAGCCCCAGCATTTT
.	TRBJ2-1	TRBD2	TRBV2	CASSEWGGGRNEQFF	TGTGCCAGCAGTGAATGGGGCGGGGGGCGTAATGAGCAGTTCTTC
few	TRBJ2-3	TRBD2	TRBV4-1	CASSQGLAGGQGDTQYF	TGCGCCAGCAGCCAAGGACTAGCGGGAGGCCAGGGAGATACGCAGTATTTT
.	TRBJ1-5	TRBD1	TRBV6-4	CARSATGGYQPQHF	TGTGCCAGAAGTGCCACAGGGGGCTATCAGCCCCAGCATTTT
.	TRBJ2-7	TRBD1	TRBV13	CASSLGLRGLHEQYF	TGTGCCAGCAGCTTAGGCCTCAGGGGGCTCCACGAGCAGTACTTC
few	TRBJ2-7	TRBD2	TRBV5-1	CASSFSPSGSYEQYF	TGCGCCAGCAGCTTTTCGCCTAGCGGAAGTTACGAGCAGTACTTC
.	TRBJ2-5	.	TRBV5-1	CASSPWTNQETQYF	TGCGCCAGCAGCCCTTGGACTAATCAAGAGACCCAGTACTTC
.	TRBJ2-2	.	TRBV7-3	CASSPPGSGELFF	TGTGCCAGCAGCCCTCCTGGGTCCGGGGAGCTGTTTTTT
many	TRBJ2-6	.	TRBV6-1	CASSNVGSGANVLTF	TGTGCCAGCAGCAACGTGGGTTCTGGGGCCAACGTCCTGACTTTC
many	TRBJ2-7	TRBD2	TRBV27	CASSLYRLAGGVYEQYF	TGTGCCAGCAGTTTGTACAGGTTAGCGGGAGGGGTCTACGAGCAGTACTTC
.	TRBJ2-7	.	TRBV7-2	CASSSPGTFSYEQYF	TGTGCCAGCAGCTCCCCCGGGACCTTCTCCTACGAGCAGTACTTC
.	TRBJ2-3	TRBD2	TRBV5-1	CASSSGLSGRATDTQYF	TGCGCCAGCAGCTCGGGACTTAGCGGGAGGGCCACAGATACGCAGTATTTT
few	TRBJ2-2	.	TRBV9	CASSLPPGQRSGELFF	TGTGCCAGCAGTCTACCTCCGGGCCAGCGGTCCGGGGAGCTGTTTTTT
.	TRBJ2-3	.	TRBV5-4	CASSFEGTRQENTQYF	TGTGCCAGCAGCTTCGAGGGGACCCGGCAGGAAAATACGCAGTATTTT
.	TRBJ2-1	.	TRBV30	CAWNPADLSYNEQFF	TGTGCCTGGAACCCTGCGGATCTCTCCTACAATGAGCAGTTCTTC
.	TRBJ2-5	TRBD2	TRBV6-1	CASSEIRTSGKRSQYF	TGTGCCAGCAGTGAAATAAGGACTAGCGGGAAGAGGTCCCAGTACTTC